The 30 T cell receptor beta chains in this list originate from one sample, sequenced in a study of vaccination and CD4 T cells after COVID-19. Regarding treatment: roughly 10-day PBMC culture with coronavirus spike peptide pools or control peptides (ViraFEST assay). These receptors are not linked to any known antigen. Sequenced with the Oncomine TCR Beta short-read assay was DNA taken from cultured CD4+ T cells. TCRdb re-called the PCR reads with MiXCR, one entry per CDR3 protein. The sample lists over 10,000 distinct CDR3 sequences, about three fifths occurring once. Input material: CD4+ T cells from blood, cultured in vitro. The source of these receptors is a human donor who had recovered from COVID-19.

This chain joins TRBV6-2 or TRBV6-3 and TRBJ2-5, with D perhaps TRBD2 (6 bases). V lost 6 bases and J lost 5, with 16 bases in between. Germline V gene sequence: CDR1 MNHEY, CDR2 SVGEGT. The CDR3 covers 14 residues. CDR3 sequence reads: CASRGRWELETQYF. CDR3 in DNA: TGTGCCAGCAGAGGGAGGTGGGAGTTGGAGACCCAGTACTTC.

The rearrangement joins TRBV18 to TRBJ1-1; no clear D. The CDR3 spans 13 residues. V shed 2 bases and J shed 5 bases, with 9 bases lying between them. CDR1 is KGHSH and CDR2 is LQKENI in the germline V gene. CDR3 loop: CASSPGDGTEAFF. The CDR3 DNA follows: TGTGCCAGCTCACCAGGGGATGGTACTGAAGCTTTCTTT.

The J gene is TRBJ1-2, the V gene TRBV20-1; no clear D gene. The CDR3 is made up of 13 amino acids. Germline loops: CDR1 DFQATT, CDR2 SNEGSKA (reference sequence). V lost 2 bases and J lost 7, with 14 bases in between. The CDR3 DNA reads as TGCAGTGCTAGATTGGAGTTACCCGGTGGCTACACCTTC. Translating gives CSARLELPGGYTF.

The genes are TRBV10-3 and TRBJ1-1; no clear D gene. The CDR3 length is 14 residues. The germline V gene encodes CDR1 ENHRY and CDR2 SYGVKD. V lost 2 bases, J lost 0 bases, and 7 bases lay in between. The CDR3 nucleotides are TGTGCCATCAGTGAGCCCACATTGAACACTGAAGCTTTCTTT. It codes for CAISEPTLNTEAFF.

The gene calls are TRBV20-1 and TRBJ2-2; 10 bases match TRBD1. Germline V gene sequence: CDR1 DFQATT, CDR2 SNEGSKA (reference sequence). The V segment lost 6 bases and the J segment 6 bases; nucleotides outside the gene matches: 4. The CDR3 is 13 residues long. The CDR3 DNA reads TGCAGTGCCTCCGGGACAGGGGCCGGGGAGCTGTTTTTT. As protein: CSASGTGAGELFF.

This chain joins TRBV30 and TRBJ2-7; TRBD1 is a possible D gene (5 bases). CDR3 size: 15 residues. Germline V gene sequence: CDR1 GTSNPN, CDR2 SVGIG (reference sequence). The V end lost 0 bases, the J end lost 0 bases, and 12 bases lay between the germline ends. This CDR3 reads CAWSVGEDSSYEQYF. CDR3 DNA sequence: TGTGCCTGGAGTGTAGGGGAAGATAGCTCCTACGAGCAGTACTTC.

The V and J genes are TRBV12-3 or TRBV12-4 and TRBJ1-1; weak D call: TRBD1 (5 bases). Trimming took 6 bases from V and 0 from J, leaving 8 bases between them. The CDR3 totals 13 residues. The CDR3 sequence: CASSWGVNTEAFF. In nucleotides, the CDR3 is TGTGCCAGCAGCTGGGGGGTGAACACTGAAGCTTTCTTT.

The CDR3 reads CSASGVTVAEAFF. CDR3 DNA: TGCAGTGCTAGTGGCGTAACAGTTGCTGAAGCTTTCTTT. The chain couples TRBV20-1 to TRBJ1-1; D is undetermined. Germline lookup yields CDR1 DFQATT and CDR2 SNEGSKA (reference sequence). The CDR3 length is 13 residues. Trimming cost V 3 bases and J 6 bases, with 14 bases left between them.

The J gene is TRBJ2-5, the V gene TRBV7-2; 13 bases align to TRBD2. Germline V gives CDR1 SGHTA, CDR2 FQGNSA. This CDR3 comprises 17 residues. The V gene end was trimmed by 2 bases and the J gene end by 4 bases; junction bases not matched to a gene: 7. This chain's CDR3 is CASSLSRLAGGLETQYF. Written as DNA, the CDR3 is TGTGCCAGCAGCTTAAGCCGACTAGCGGGAGGCTTAGAGACCCAGTACTTC. The full variable domain, its missing parts supplied by reference TRBV7-2 and TRBJ2-5, is GAGVSQSPSNKVTEKGKDVELRCDPISGHTALYWYRQSLGQGLEFLIYFQGNSAPDKSGLPSDRFSAERTGGSVSTLTIQRTQQEDSAVYLCASSLSRLAGGLETQYFGPGTRLLVL.

The chain combines TRBV6-1 with TRBJ2-1; TRBD2 agrees at 14 bases. The J call may be incorrect, as the DNA end agrees better with TRBJ2-7. The CDR3 has 16 residues. Per germline, CDR1 MNHNS and CDR2 SASEGT. CDR3 amino acids: CASSRGGTSGGYEQYF. The CDR3 nucleotides read TGTGCCAGCAGTCGGGGTGGGACTAGCGGGGGTTACGAGCAGTACTTC.

This chain joins TRBV19 and TRBJ2-7; possibly TRBD2 for D (6 bases). CDR3 size: 13 residues. Trimming pared 5 bases from V and 6 bases from J, leaving 14 bases between. Germline V gives CDR1 LNHDA, CDR2 SQIVND (reference sequence). CDR3 residues: CASSVGRRGEQYF. As DNA, the CDR3 is TGTGCCAGTAGTGTAGGCAGGAGGGGCGAGCAGTACTTC.

In this sample, this clonotype turned up a few times. The rearrangement joins TRBV30 to TRBJ1-6; no firm D call. This CDR3 has 12 residues. CDR1 is GTSNPN, CDR2 SVGIG, per germline (reference sequence). The V end lost 2 bases, the J end lost 10 bases, and 9 bases lay between the germline ends. CDR3 DNA sequence: TGTGCCTGGAGTAGGCGCGAGTCACCCCTCCACTTT. Encoded protein: CAWSRRESPLHF.

This chain connects TRBV6-1 to TRBJ2-7, with 10 bases matching TRBD2. The CDR3 spans 17 residues. Unmatched junction bases numbered 14, after V lost 6 bases and J lost 3 bases. Germline lookup yields CDR1 MNHNS and CDR2 SASEGT. The CDR3, as DNA: TGTGCCAGCAGACGGGGAGGACTAGCGGAAGACCTCTACGAGCAGTACTTC. Encoded protein: CASRRGGLAEDLYEQYF.

CDR3 sequence reads: CASKDPRGSSTDTQYF. CDR3 DNA: TGTGCCAGCAAGGACCCTCGGGGATCTAGCACAGATACGCAGTATTTT. The J gene is TRBJ2-3, the V gene TRBV6-1; D possibly corresponds to TRBD2 (5 bases). Trimming took 7 bases from V and 0 from J, leaving 17 bases between them. The CDR3 contains 16 residues. Germline assignment: CDR1 MNHNS and CDR2 SASEGT.

This clonotype was observed once. The rearrangement links TRBV12-3 or TRBV12-4 to TRBJ1-1; D is undetermined. V was shortened by 2 bases and J by 1 base, with 8 bases between the two germline ends. The CDR3 loop spans 14 amino acids. This CDR3 reads CASSLFEGNTEAFF. The CDR3 region has the DNA TGTGCCAGCAGTTTATTTGAAGGGAACACTGAAGCTTTCTTT.

This chain uses TRBV6-2 or TRBV6-3 with TRBJ1-6, with D perhaps TRBD1 (6 bases). Germline lookup yields CDR1 MNHEY and CDR2 SVGEGT. CDR3 length: 14 amino acids. V was pared by 2 bases and J by 7 bases, with 9 bases between. CDR3 sequence (DNA): TGTGCCAGCAGTTACACAGGGATGAATTCACCCCTCCACTTT. It specifies CASSYTGMNSPLHF.

This clonotype has only a few counts. The genes are TRBV20-1 and TRBJ2-5; TRBD2 aligns across 13 bases. With V trimmed by 0 bases and J by 4 bases, 2 bases remained unmatched. Looked up from germline, CDR1 is DFQATT and CDR2 is SNEGSKA (reference sequence). This CDR3 is 15 amino acids long. The CDR3 DNA sequence: TGCAGTGCTAGAGATGGACTAGCGGGAGTAGAGACCCAGTACTTC. Its translation: CSARDGLAGVETQYF.

CDR3 bases: TGTGCCAGCAGTGATGGGGACGGGGGGCTTGGTCAGCCCCAGCATTTT. The encoded protein is CASSDGDGGLGQPQHF. The chain uses TRBV25-1 and TRBJ1-5; possible D gene TRBD1, 6 bases. Deletions cut 3 bases from V and 6 bases from J, with 18 bases between. CDR3 length: 16 residues. In germline, CDR1 is MGHDK, CDR2 SYGVNS.

The chain employs TRBV29-1 and TRBJ2-2; 9 bases line up with TRBD1. The germline CDR1 and CDR2 sequences are SQVTM and ANQGSEA. This CDR3 contains 14 residues. Trimming took 4 bases from V and 6 from J; bases not matched to a gene: 6. The CDR3 DNA follows: TGCAGCGTTGGGGGGGGACAGGGCTCCGGGGAGCTGTTTTTT. This codes for CSVGGGQGSGELFF.

The chain joins TRBV4-1 to TRBJ2-1; no clear D. V shed 0 bases and J shed 7 bases, with 13 bases lying between them. CDR1 and CDR2 from the germline V gene are MGHRA and YSYEKL. CDR3 length: 15 residues. The CDR3: CASSQEVILWNEQFF. In DNA form, the CDR3 reads TGCGCCAGCAGCCAAGAGGTAATCCTCTGGAATGAGCAGTTCTTC.

In this sample, this clonotype turned up a few times. The chain uses TRBV5-8 and TRBJ2-2; 10 nucleotides match TRBD1. The CDR3 runs 17 residues. Germline CDR1 is SGHTS and CDR2 is YDEGEE. Germline trimming cut 6 bases from V and 4 bases from J; bases unmatched to any gene: 12. For the CDR3, the DNA is TGTGCCAGCAACGACCGGGACAGGGGCCAGGTCACCGGGGAGCTGTTTTTT. This encodes CASNDRDRGQVTGELFF. The whole variable domain, remainder taken from reference TRBV5-8 and TRBJ2-2, is EAGVTQSPTHLIKTRGQQATLRCSPISGHTSVYWYQQALGLGLQFLLWYDEGEERNRGNFPPRFSGRQFPNYSSELNVNALELEDSALYLCASNDRDRGQVTGELFFGEGSRLTVL.

V is TRBV7-9 and J is TRBJ1-1; TRBD1 agrees at 8 bases. Trimming cost V 1 base and J 4 bases; bases outside gene matches: 11. Germline-derived CDR1 and CDR2 are SEHNR and FQNEAQ (reference sequence). The length of the CDR3 is 17 residues. In nucleotides, the CDR3 is TGTGCCAGCAGCTTAGGCGGCAGGGGGCGGCGAGTCACTGAAGCTTTCTTT. This sequence encodes CASSLGGRGRRVTEAFF.

This chain uses TRBV20-1 with TRBJ2-1; 8 bases line up with TRBD2. Germline V lookup: CDR1 DFQATT, CDR2 SNEGSKA (reference sequence). Trimming at V came to 1 base and at J to 9 bases, leaving 20 bases not matched to a gene. The CDR3 has 18 residues. In nucleotides, the CDR3 is TGCAGTGCTAGAGGGGGCGGAAGTAGCGGGACGATGCGGTTTGAGCAGTTCTTC. Translation: CSARGGGSSGTMRFEQFF.

This clonotype is medium-sized (0.01 to 0.1%) in the sample. CDR3 region: CASRVRGPRYNEQFF. DNA of the CDR3: TGTGCAAGTCGCGTTCGTGGGCCGCGTTACAATGAGCAGTTCTTC. This chain connects TRBV12-2 to TRBJ2-1; the D call TRBD2 from the table was never checked on the DNA. TRBV12-2 is marked as a pseudogene. CDR3 length equals 15 residues.

This clonotype came up once. The rearrangement joins TRBV28 to TRBJ2-6, with 9 nucleotides matching TRBD2. The CDR3 is made up of 17 amino acids. V lost 9 bases and J lost 2; bases outside the gene matches: 11. Germline V lookup: CDR1 MDHEN, CDR2 SYDVKM. CDR3 sequence (DNA): TGTGCCAGTGGGGGTAGGGCGGGAGGGACTGGGGCCAACGTCCTGACTTTC. Residues: CASGGRAGGTGANVLTF.

This chain uses TRBV10-3 with TRBJ1-3; D not resolved. CDR1 ENHRY and CDR2 SYGVKD come from the germline V gene. CDR3 length equals 15 residues. V was clipped by 0 bases and J by 3 bases, with 9 bases between them. CDR3 sequence: CAISESGGSGNTIYF. CDR3 in DNA: TGTGCCATCAGTGAGTCAGGAGGGAGTGGAAACACCATATATTTT.

V and J are TRBV30 and TRBJ1-5; tentative D call: TRBD1 (6 bases). Germline V lookup: CDR1 GTSNPN, CDR2 SVGIG (reference sequence). CDR3 length: 16 amino acids. V was clipped by 3 bases and J by 0 bases, with 15 bases between them. CDR3 sequence reads: CAWSRGGLNSNQPQHF. CDR3 sequence (DNA): TGTGCCTGGAGCCGAGGGGGGCTAAATAGCAATCAGCCCCAGCATTTT.

The J gene is TRBJ2-7, the V gene TRBV7-9; tentatively, D is TRBD2 (5 bases). This CDR3 comprises 13 residues. Trimming shortened V by 5 bases and J by 2 bases, and 10 bases separated the two germline ends. Germline CDR1 SEHNR, CDR2 FQNEAQ (reference sequence). The CDR3 DNA is TGTGCCAGCAGCCCCAGCGGCACCTACGAGCAGTACTTC. Its protein is CASSPSGTYEQYF.

This sequence joins TRBV2 and TRBJ2-5; 9 bases are a match to TRBD2. Germline CDR1 reads SNHLY; CDR2 reads FYNNEI. The J segment lost 3 bases and the V segment lost 3 bases, leaving 5 bases of the junction unmatched. The CDR3 runs to 15 residues. The CDR3 loop is CASSDGSSGEETQYF. The CDR3 coding sequence is TGTGCCAGCAGTGATGGGTCTAGCGGGGAAGAGACCCAGTACTTC.

The rearrangement links TRBV25-1 to TRBJ2-3, with 14 bases aligning to TRBD2. CDR1 is MGHDK and CDR2 is SYGVNS in the germline V gene. After removal of 4 bases from V and 3 bases from J, the junction contained 6 bases not matched to a gene. The CDR3 contains 17 residues. The CDR3 spells CASSGGTSGSLTDTQYF. Here the CDR3 DNA reads TGTGCCAGCAGTGGGGGGACTAGCGGGAGTCTGACAGATACGCAGTATTTT.